A single sample is the source of the 8 T cell receptor beta chains below, sequenced in a study of cytomegalovirus exposure and HLA in healthy donors. 60 Vbeta and 13 Jbeta primers were used in PCR. TCRdb keeps only in-frame clones here, not all; method: immunoSEQ multiplex PCR. The sample consists of 160,000 or so clones, about 85% of them appearing once. The sequencing sample was made of PBMCs. These receptors all stem from a man aged 18 to 30 in good health and CMV-seronegative.

In its sample, this clone was seen a few times. The chain employs TRBV5-6 and TRBJ2-7; 9 bases line up with TRBD1. CDR3 length equals 12 residues. V lost 4 bases, J lost 8 bases, and 4 bases stayed unmatched. The germline V gene has CDR1 SGHDT and CDR2 YYEEEE. CDR3 amino acids: CASSRDRGKQYF. CDR3 nucleotides: TGTGCCAGCAGCCGAGACAGGGGGAAGCAGTACTTC. The complete variable domain, with remaining parts taken from reference TRBV5-6 and TRBJ2-7, reads DAGVTQSPTHLIKTRGQQVTLRCSPKSGHDTVSWYQQALGQGPQFIFQYYEEEERQRGNFPDRFSGHQFPNYSSELNVNALLLGDSALYLCASSRDRGKQYFGPGTRLTVT.

The V and J genes are TRBV6-5 and TRBJ1-1, with 8 nucleotides matching TRBD1. Germline V CDR1 and CDR2: MNHEY, SVGAGI. The CDR3 runs to 14 residues. The V segment lost 1 base and the J segment 4 bases; nucleotides outside the gene matches: 2. The DNA for the CDR3 is TGTGCCAGCAGTTACTTCGACAGGGGCACTGAAGCTTTCTTT. Its translation: CASSYFDRGTEAFF.

The V gene is TRBV12-5, the J gene TRBJ2-2, with D perhaps matching TRBD2 (6 bases). CDR1 LGHNT and CDR2 FRNRAP come from the germline V gene. The CDR3 totals 16 residues. Trimming left V 6 bases short and J 6 bases short, with 20 bases between. In DNA form, the CDR3 reads TGTGCTAGTGGAATCTCCCGGAGACAGCGGGCCGGGGAGCTGTTTTTT. Encoded protein: CASGISRRQRAGELFF.

Concerning this clone: Mismatch with germline at one junction end may stem from a read error. CDR3 DNA: TGTTCCAGCAGCTTAGTCCGATTCGTCCTCCGGACAGGAGAAGCTTTCTTT. It encodes CSSSLVRFVLRTGEAFF. The chain links TRBV7-9 to TRBJ1-1; 7 nucleotides align to TRBD1. The germline V gene has CDR1 SEHNR and CDR2 FQNEAQ (reference sequence). The CDR3 runs 17 residues.

V is TRBV4-3 and J is TRBJ2-1, with D possibly TRBD2 on 6 matching bases. This CDR3 has 15 amino acids. V lost 4 bases and J 3 bases, leaving 13 bases between the germline ends. Germline V gene data show CDR1 as LGHNA and CDR2 as YSLEER. CDR3 DNA sequence: TGCGCCAGCAGCCCCCGACTAGGGATCTACAATGAGCAGTTCTTC. It codes for CASSPRLGIYNEQFF.

This chain joins TRBV18 and TRBJ1-4, with D maybe TRBD1 (6 bases). V was cut by 4 bases and J by 4 bases, with 16 bases left in between. CDR3 length equals 16 residues. CDR1 is KGHSH and CDR2 is LQKENI in the germline V gene. CDR3 sequence reads: CASSRPVVDSNEKLFF. Here the CDR3 DNA reads TGTGCCAGCTCACGGCCAGTTGTGGACAGTAATGAAAAACTGTTTTTT.

V usage is TRBV7-2 and J usage is TRBJ2-1; 11 bases are shared with TRBD2. The CDR3 has 16 amino acids. Germline CDR1 reads SGHTA; CDR2 reads FQGNSA. Germline trimming cut 5 bases from V and 0 bases from J; bases unmatched to any gene: 3. CDR3 residues: CASSVTSGSSYNEQFF. The CDR3 DNA reads TGTGCCAGCAGCGTCACTAGCGGGAGCTCCTACAATGAGCAGTTCTTC.

The genes are TRBV6-6 and TRBJ2-5, with 7 bases that match TRBD2. Germline V gene lookup returns CDR1 MNHNY and CDR2 SVGAGI (reference sequence). Trimming at V came to 0 bases and at J to 5 bases, leaving 6 bases not matched to a gene. The CDR3 has 15 residues. The CDR3 coding sequence is TGTGCCAGCAGTTACTCTTCGGGACTACGGGAGACCCAGTACTTC. Translating gives CASSYSSGLRETQYF.